A single sample is the source of the 22 T cell receptor beta chains below, sequenced in a study of shared T cell receptors in the human thymus. This table comes from immunoSEQ multiplex PCR, and its TCRdb copy is limited to in-frame clones, with some not included. The sample holds 500,000 to 850,000 clones, more than 75% seen once. This sample also belongs to another study, concerning human thymus T cells.

The sample consisted of thymocytes. All receptors come from a boy in the first two years of life with a congenital heart defect.

The chain carries TRBV28 and TRBJ1-5; the D is unclear. CDR1 is MDHEN, CDR2 SYDVKM, per germline. Trimming took 4 bases from V and 5 from J, leaving 3 bases between them. The CDR3 is 11 residues long. CDR3 in DNA: TGTGCCAGCAGTTCCGATCAGCCCCAGCATTTT. Protein product: CASSSDQPQHF. Based on the CDR3 plus reference TRBV28 and TRBJ1-5, the full variable domain is DVKVTQSSRYLVKRTGEKVFLECVQDMDHENMFWYRQDPGLGLRLIYFSYDVKMKEKGDIPEGYSVSREKKERFSLILESASTNQTSMYLCASSSDQPQHFGDGTRLSIL.

This sequence joins TRBV5-1 and TRBJ2-6; 9 bases are shared with TRBD1. The germline gives CDR1 SGHRS, CDR2 YFSETQ. This CDR3 spans 19 amino acids. V shed 7 bases and J 4 bases; nucleotides not matched to a gene: 18. The chain's CDR3 is CASGPAHTGQGWGANVLTF. The CDR3 bases are TGCGCCAGCGGGCCCGCACACACTGGACAGGGGTGGGGGGCCAACGTCCTGACTTTC.

This clone was counted a single time. The chain couples TRBV28 to TRBJ2-1, with 11 bases lining up with TRBD2. The CDR3 length is 16 residues. V was clipped by 2 bases and J by 9 bases; unmatched bases: 9. Germline CDR1 is MDHEN and CDR2 is SYDVKM. The CDR3 region is CASSLVSSGGFGEQFF. CDR3 coding DNA: TGTGCCAGCAGTTTAGTGTCTAGCGGGGGGTTCGGTGAGCAGTTCTTC.

A single count supports this clone. Here the CDR3 DNA reads TGTGCCAGCAGCTTGGTGACAGGGGGCCGGTTTGAGCAGTACTTC. It is translated as CASSLVTGGRFEQYF. The chain couples TRBV5-6 to TRBJ2-5, with 10 nucleotides matching TRBD1. The germline gives CDR1 SGHDT, CDR2 YYEEEE. The V segment lost 0 bases and the J segment 11 bases; nucleotides outside the gene matches: 10. The CDR3 length is 15 residues.

The chain is built from TRBV19 and TRBJ2-7; 8 bases agree with TRBD2. The germline V gene has CDR1 LNHDA and CDR2 SQIVND (reference sequence). J lost 5 bases, V lost 2 bases, and 14 bases had no gene match. CDR3 length: 17 residues. The CDR3: CASSIRSERELRNEQYF. CDR3 DNA: TGTGCCAGTAGTATAAGGTCCGAGCGGGAGTTGCGGAACGAGCAGTACTTC. Drawing the rest from reference TRBV19 and TRBJ2-7, the complete variable domain is DGGITQSPKYLFRKEGQNVTLSCEQNLNHDAMYWYRQDPGQGLRLIYYSQIVNDFQKGDIAEGYSVSREKKESFPLTVTSAQKNPTAFYLCASSIRSERELRNEQYFGPGTRLTVT.

This chain connects TRBV28 to TRBJ2-7, with a tentative D call TRBD2 (5 bases). Germline CDR1 MDHEN, CDR2 SYDVKM. This CDR3 has 15 residues. V was cut by 4 bases and J by 1 base, with 14 bases left in between. The CDR3 sequence is CASSWRSARSYEQYF. For the CDR3, the DNA is TGTGCCAGCAGTTGGAGGAGCGCTAGATCCTACGAGCAGTACTTC. Full variable domain (missing parts from reference TRBV28 and TRBJ2-7): DVKVTQSSRYLVKRTGEKVFLECVQDMDHENMFWYRQDPGLGLRLIYFSYDVKMKEKGDIPEGYSVSREKKERFSLILESASTNQTSMYLCASSWRSARSYEQYFGPGTRLTVT.

The chain has TRBV5-8 and TRBJ2-5; perhaps TRBD1 as D (6 bases). The ends were cut back, 1 base at V and 1 base at J, with 11 bases in the middle. The germline CDR1 and CDR2 sequences are SGHTS and YDEGEE. The CDR3 has 15 residues. The CDR3 sequence: CASSLKGVLQETQYF. As DNA, the CDR3 is TGTGCCAGCAGCTTGAAGGGGGTGCTCCAAGAGACCCAGTACTTC.

The chain carries TRBV10-3 and TRBJ1-1, with 9 nucleotides matching TRBD1. This CDR3 is built from 19 residues. Trimming removed 0 bases from V and 0 bases from J; junction bases left unmatched: 11. CDR1 and CDR2 (germline): ENHRY, SYGVKD. Here the CDR3 reads CAISESQVGTGTMNTEAFF. CDR3 bases: TGTGCCATCAGTGAGTCTCAGGTTGGGACAGGGACCATGAACACTGAAGCTTTCTTT.

The J gene is TRBJ2-7, the V gene TRBV28; 9 nucleotides match TRBD2. The CDR3 runs to 15 residues. Germline loops: CDR1 MDHEN, CDR2 SYDVKM. With V trimmed by 6 bases and J by 2 bases, 8 bases remained unmatched. The CDR3 is CASRTRLADTYEQYF. CDR3 in DNA: TGTGCCAGCAGAACCCGACTAGCGGATACCTACGAGCAGTACTTC.

The chain couples TRBV6-6 to TRBJ2-7, with 14 bases matching TRBD2. The CDR3 sequence is 16 residues long. With 4 bases clipped from V and 3 bases from J, the junction kept 5 bases outside the gene matches. From germline, CDR1 is MNHNY and CDR2 SVGAGI (reference sequence). The CDR3 reads CASSSGLAGGFYEQYF. The CDR3 DNA follows: TGTGCCAGCAGTTCCGGACTAGCGGGAGGTTTCTACGAGCAGTACTTC.

The rearrangement joins TRBV15 to TRBJ2-1; TRBD2 might be the D (5 bases). The V and J ends lost 0 bases and 5 bases respectively, with 20 bases between them. Germline lookup yields CDR1 LNHNV and CDR2 YYDKDF (reference sequence). This CDR3 is built from 18 residues. CDR3: CATSRDLTKRGPDNEQFF. CDR3 DNA: TGTGCCACCAGCAGAGATCTCACGAAACGAGGGCCCGACAATGAGCAGTTCTTC.

This chain connects TRBV11-2 to TRBJ2-5, with 11 bases that match TRBD2. Trimming took 5 bases from V and 5 from J; bases not matched to a gene: 7. This CDR3 region has 15 residues. CDR1 is SGHAT and CDR2 is FQNNGV in the germline V gene. The DNA of the CDR3 is TGTGCCAGCAGCGTAACTAGCGGGAGCAGTGAGACCCAGTACTTC. This sequence encodes CASSVTSGSSETQYF.

V and J are TRBV27 and TRBJ2-3; 8 bases match TRBD1. This CDR3 has 11 amino acids. Trimming at V came to 11 bases and at J to 6 bases, leaving 4 bases not matched to a gene. CDR1 is MNHEY, CDR2 SMNVEV, per germline (reference sequence). CDR3 sequence reads: CALWTGDTQYF. The DNA of the CDR3 is TGTGCCTTGTGGACAGGGGATACGCAGTATTTT.

The rearrangement joins TRBV4-3 to TRBJ2-7; D is ambiguous. Germline V lookup: CDR1 LGHNA, CDR2 YSLEER. This CDR3 has 17 amino acids. Trimming left V 3 bases short and J 3 bases short, with 21 bases between. The CDR3 DNA sequence: TGCGCCAGCAGCCAGGTTTGGTTGCGGAAATCAAACTACGAGCAGTACTTC. This codes for CASSQVWLRKSNYEQYF.

This sequence joins TRBV4-3 and TRBJ2-7; 9 nucleotides match TRBD2. The CDR3 loop spans 17 amino acids. Losses at the gene ends were 0 bases for V and 1 base for J; bases not matched to a gene: 7. Looked up from germline, CDR1 is LGHNA and CDR2 is YSLEER. For the CDR3, the DNA is TGCGCCAGCAGCCAAGATAACGGACTAGCGCGATCCTACGAGCAGTACTTC. It is translated as CASSQDNGLARSYEQYF.

The chain combines TRBV6-6 with TRBJ1-2; D not resolved. Trimming removed 7 bases from V and 0 bases from J, with 12 bases in between. CDR3 size: 14 residues. CDR1 and CDR2 (germline): MNHNY, SVGAGI (reference sequence). CDR3 amino acids: CASISRVANYGYTF. DNA of the CDR3: TGTGCCAGCATTTCCCGAGTAGCTAACTATGGCTACACCTTC.

This sequence joins TRBV28 and TRBJ2-1; 12 bases match TRBD2. The germline CDR1 and CDR2 sequences are MDHEN and SYDVKM. The CDR3 extends over 16 amino acids. J lost 5 bases, V lost 6 bases, and 8 bases had no gene match. CDR3 nucleotide sequence: TGTGCCAGCAGCCGACGGCGACTAGCGGGAGACAATGAGCAGTTCTTC. Protein product: CASSRRRLAGDNEQFF. Supplemented by reference TRBV28 and TRBJ2-1, the full variable domain reads DVKVTQSSRYLVKRTGEKVFLECVQDMDHENMFWYRQDPGLGLRLIYFSYDVKMKEKGDIPEGYSVSREKKERFSLILESASTNQTSMYLCASSRRRLAGDNEQFFGPGTRLTVL.

The rearrangement uses TRBV4-1 and TRBJ2-7; D might be TRBD2 (6 bases). CDR3 size: 15 residues. Per the germline V gene, CDR1 is MGHRA and CDR2 is YSYEKL. The ends were cut back, 0 bases at V and 2 bases at J, with 11 bases in the middle. CDR3 nucleotides: TGCGCCAGCAGCCAAGATAACGGGGGAACCTACGAGCAGTACTTC. It translates to CASSQDNGGTYEQYF.

The V and J genes are TRBV30 and TRBJ2-7; D may be TRBD1 (6 bases). Germline CDR1 reads GTSNPN; CDR2 reads SVGIG (reference sequence). CDR3 length: 15 residues. Between the trimmed V and J ends, which lost 2 bases and 2 bases, there was a span of 16 bases. The CDR3 region has the DNA TGTGCCTGGAGTCCTAAACCAGACAGGACCTACGAGCAGTACTTC. Its protein product is CAWSPKPDRTYEQYF.

This clone was found a few times. The chain uses TRBV13 and TRBJ2-7; TRBD1 matches at 8 bases. The germline gives CDR1 PRHDT, CDR2 FYEKMQ (reference sequence). This CDR3 region has 15 residues. Trimming removed 4 bases from V and 5 bases from J; junction bases left unmatched: 10. The CDR3 sequence is CASSWTGTGLDEQYF. The DNA for the CDR3 is TGTGCCAGCAGCTGGACAGGGACGGGTCTTGACGAGCAGTACTTC. Combining the CDR3 with reference TRBV13 and TRBJ2-7 gives the whole variable domain AAGVIQSPRHLIKEKRETATLKCYPIPRHDTVYWYQQGPGQDPQFLISFYEKMQSDKGSIPDRFSAQQFSDYHSELNMSSLELGDSALYFCASSWTGTGLDEQYFGPGTRLTVT.

The chain combines TRBV9 with TRBJ1-2; TRBD1 might be the D (5 bases). CDR3 length: 13 residues. Trimming took off 3 bases at V and 3 bases at J, with 9 bases between the two ends. Germline loops: CDR1 SGDLS, CDR2 YYNGEE. The CDR3, as DNA: TGTGCCAGCAGCGAAGGGGCGTACTATGGCTACACCTTC. Its protein product is CASSEGAYYGYTF.

As DNA, the CDR3 is TGTGCCAGCAGCTTAGGGAGCGGAGCCTACAATGAGCAGTTCTTC. This codes for CASSLGSGAYNEQFF. The chain recombines TRBV13 with TRBJ2-1; maybe TRBD2 (5 bases). The germline CDR1 and CDR2 sequences are PRHDT and FYEKMQ (reference sequence). This CDR3 region has 15 residues. Trimming took off 0 bases at V and 2 bases at J, with 8 bases between the two ends.